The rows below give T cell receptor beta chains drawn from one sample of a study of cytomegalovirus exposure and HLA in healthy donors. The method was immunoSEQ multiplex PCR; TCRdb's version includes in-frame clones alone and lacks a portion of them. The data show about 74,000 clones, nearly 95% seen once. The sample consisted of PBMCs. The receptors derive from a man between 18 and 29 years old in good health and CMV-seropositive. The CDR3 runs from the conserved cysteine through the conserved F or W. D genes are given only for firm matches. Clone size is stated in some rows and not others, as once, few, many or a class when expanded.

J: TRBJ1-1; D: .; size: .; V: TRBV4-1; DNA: TGCGCCAGCAGCCAAGAATATAGGGGGACTGAAGCTTTCTTT; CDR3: CASSQEYRGTEAFF
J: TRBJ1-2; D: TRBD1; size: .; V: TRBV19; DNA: TGTGCCAGTAGTGTCCAGGGGGCTAACTATGGCTACACCTTC; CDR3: CASSVQGANYGYTF
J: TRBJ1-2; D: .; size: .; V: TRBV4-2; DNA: TGTGCCAGCAGCCAGGGTGGGCAGGCGAATTATGGCTACACCTTC; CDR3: CASSQGGQANYGYTF
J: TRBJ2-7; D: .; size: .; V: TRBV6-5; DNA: TGTGCCAGCAGTTACTTTGACAGAGACTACGAGCAGTACTTC; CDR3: CASSYFDRDYEQYF
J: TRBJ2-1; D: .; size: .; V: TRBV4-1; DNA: TGCGCCAGCAGCCCTAGAATCGATAATGAGCAGTTCTTC; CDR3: CASSPRIDNEQFF
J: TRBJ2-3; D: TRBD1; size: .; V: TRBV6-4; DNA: TGTGCCAGCAGTGACGAGCAGGGGGCGCGAGTCACAGATACGCAGTATTTT; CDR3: CASSDEQGARVTDTQYF
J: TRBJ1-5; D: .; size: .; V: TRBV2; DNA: TGTGCCAGCACCTCCGGGGGGGGCGGACAGCCCCAGCATTTT; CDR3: CASTSGGGGQPQHF
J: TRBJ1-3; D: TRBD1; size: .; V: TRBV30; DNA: TGTGCCTACCGGGACAGGGGACCTGGAAACACCATATATTTT; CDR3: CAYRDRGPGNTIYF
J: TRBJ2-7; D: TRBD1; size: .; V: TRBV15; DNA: TGTGCCACCGGACAGGGGACCATCTACGAGCAGTACTTC; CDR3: CATGQGTIYEQYF
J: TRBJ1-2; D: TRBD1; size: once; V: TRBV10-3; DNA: TGTGCCATCAGGGCAGGGGGAATCAACTATGGCTACACCTTC; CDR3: CAIRAGGINYGYTF
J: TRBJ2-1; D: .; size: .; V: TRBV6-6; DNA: TGTGCCAGCAGTTACTCGTCCGATCGGGGTGAGCAGTTCTTC; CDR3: CASSYSSDRGEQFF
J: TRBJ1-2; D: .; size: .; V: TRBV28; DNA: TGTGCCAGCAGTTTCAGGTCTCGGAACACCTTC; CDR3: CASSFRSRNTF
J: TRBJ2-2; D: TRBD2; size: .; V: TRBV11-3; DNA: TGTGCCAGCAGCACGACTAGCGGGGACGGTAACACCGGGGAGCTGTTTTTT; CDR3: CASSTTSGDGNTGELFF
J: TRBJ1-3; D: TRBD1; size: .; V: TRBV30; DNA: TGTGCCTGGAGTAAACAGGGGCTTTCTGGAAACACCATATATTTT; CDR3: CAWSKQGLSGNTIYF
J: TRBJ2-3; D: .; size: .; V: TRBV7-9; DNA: TGTGCCAGCAGCTACAGGTTACCCGATACGCAGTATTTT; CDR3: CASSYRLPDTQYF
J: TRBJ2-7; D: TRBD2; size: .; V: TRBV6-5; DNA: TGTGCCAGCATGGTGTCGGCGGGAGAAGCGTACGAGCAGTACTTC; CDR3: CASMVSAGEAYEQYF
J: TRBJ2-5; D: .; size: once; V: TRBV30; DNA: TGTGCCTGGAGTGTATCTGGGGGGAGAGAGACCCAGTACTTC; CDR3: CAWSVSGGRETQYF
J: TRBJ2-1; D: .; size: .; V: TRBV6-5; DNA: TGTGCCAGCAGCCTAAGCGGGCCCTCCTACAATGAGCAGTTCTTC; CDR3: CASSLSGPSYNEQFF
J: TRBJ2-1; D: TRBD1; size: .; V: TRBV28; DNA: TGTGCCAGCAGGCCGGGACAGGGGGCGGCTGAGCAGTTCTTC; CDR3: CASRPGQGAAEQFF
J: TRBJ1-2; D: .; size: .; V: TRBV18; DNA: TGTGCCAGCTCTGAGACAGAACTATCGGGTGGCTACACCTTC; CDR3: CASSETELSGGYTF
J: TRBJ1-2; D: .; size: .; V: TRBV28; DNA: TGTGCCTTACGTACTGGGGGGGCTCGGGGCTACACCTTC; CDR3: CALRTGGARGYTF
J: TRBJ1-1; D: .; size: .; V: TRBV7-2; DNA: TGTGCCAGCAGCTTGGTCGGAGCTTTCTTT; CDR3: CASSLVGAFF
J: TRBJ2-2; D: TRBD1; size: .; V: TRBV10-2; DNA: TGCGCCAGCAGTGAGGGACAGGGGGCGGGTACCGGGGAGCTGTTTTTT; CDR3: CASSEGQGAGTGELFF
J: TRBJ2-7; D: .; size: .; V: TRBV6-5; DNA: TGTGCCAGCAGTTTTGTCGCACAGGGCGAGCAGTACTTC; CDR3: CASSFVAQGEQYF
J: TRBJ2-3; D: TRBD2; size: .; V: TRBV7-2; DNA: TGTGCCAGCAGCTCAAGAGCCGGGACTAGCGGGAGAACAGATACGCAGTATTTT; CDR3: CASSSRAGTSGRTDTQYF
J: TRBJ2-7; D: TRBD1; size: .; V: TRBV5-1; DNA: TGCGCCAGCAGCTTCGGGACAGGGCCCGAGCAGTACTTC; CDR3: CASSFGTGPEQYF
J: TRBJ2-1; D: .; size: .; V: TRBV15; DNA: TGTGCCACCAGCCTGAGAGGGGGTACCTACAATGAGCAGTTCTTC; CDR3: CATSLRGGTYNEQFF
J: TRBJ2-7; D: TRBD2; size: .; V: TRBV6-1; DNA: TGTGCCAGCATCCGCTCGAGCGGGACCGAGCAGTACTTC; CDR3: CASIRSSGTEQYF
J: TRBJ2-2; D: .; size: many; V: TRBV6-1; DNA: TGTGCCAGCACCGCCTATAAAGGAGGGGCCGGGGAGCTGTTTTTT; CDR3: CASTAYKGGAGELFF
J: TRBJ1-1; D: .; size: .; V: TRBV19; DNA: TGTGCCACCGCAGGGGACGGTTTGAACACTGAAGCTTTCTTT; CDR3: CATAGDGLNTEAFF
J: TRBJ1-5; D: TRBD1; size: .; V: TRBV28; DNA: TGTGCCAGCAGTTTACACGGACAGGGCAATCAGCCCCAGCATTTT; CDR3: CASSLHGQGNQPQHF
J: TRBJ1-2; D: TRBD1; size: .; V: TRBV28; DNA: TGTGCCAGCAGTTTATTGGGGACAGGGGCGAATGGCTACACCTTC; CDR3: CASSLLGTGANGYTF
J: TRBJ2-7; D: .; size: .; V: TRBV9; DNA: TGTGCCAGCAGCGTAGATCCCCCCGACGGACTATACGAGCAGTACTTC; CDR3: CASSVDPPDGLYEQYF
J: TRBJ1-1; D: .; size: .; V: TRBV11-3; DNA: TGTGCCAGCAGCTTAACCCGGACACCGGCTTTCTTT; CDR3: CASSLTRTPAFF
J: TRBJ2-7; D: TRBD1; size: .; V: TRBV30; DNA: TGTGCCTGGAGTACAACAAACAGGGGGCCGACCTACGAGCAGTACTTC; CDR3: CAWSTTNRGPTYEQYF
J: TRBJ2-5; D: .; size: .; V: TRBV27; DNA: TGTGCCAGCAGTTTTGGGGACTCACAAGAGACCCAGTACTTC; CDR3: CASSFGDSQETQYF
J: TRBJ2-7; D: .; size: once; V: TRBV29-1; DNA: TGCAGCGTTGAATTGTGGCAGACAAACTCCTACGAGCAGTACTTC; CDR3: CSVELWQTNSYEQYF
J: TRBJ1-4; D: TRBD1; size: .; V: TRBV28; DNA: TGTGCCAGCAGGGGACAGGGGGCCCAATCGGGCGAAAAACTGTTTTTT; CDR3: CASRGQGAQSGEKLFF
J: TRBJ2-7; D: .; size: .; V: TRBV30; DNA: TGTGCCTGGAGGGGCTCAGGGATTGAGCAGTACTTC; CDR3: CAWRGSGIEQYF
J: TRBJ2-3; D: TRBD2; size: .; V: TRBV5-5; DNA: TGTGCCAGCAGCTTGGATAGCGGGAAATTAGATACGCAGTATTTT; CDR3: CASSLDSGKLDTQYF
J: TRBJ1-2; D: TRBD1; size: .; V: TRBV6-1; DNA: TGTGCCAGCAGTGAAGCAAGAGGGGGCGCCGGCTATGGCTACACCTTC; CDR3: CASSEARGGAGYGYTF
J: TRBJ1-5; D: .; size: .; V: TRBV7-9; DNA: TGTGCCAGCAGCTTAGACAGTGATCAGCCCCAGCATTTT; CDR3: CASSLDSDQPQHF
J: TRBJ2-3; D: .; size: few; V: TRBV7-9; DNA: TGTGCCAGCAGCTTATCTCAGGGGAGCACAGATACGCAGTATTTT; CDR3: CASSLSQGSTDTQYF
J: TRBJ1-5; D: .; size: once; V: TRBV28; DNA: TGTGCCAGCAGTTTATATCTTCGCAATCAGCCCCAGCATTTT; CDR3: CASSLYLRNQPQHF
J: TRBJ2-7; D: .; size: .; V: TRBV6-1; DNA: TGTGCCAGCAGTGAAAAACGACAGTCCCCCTACGAGCAGTACTTC; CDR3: CASSEKRQSPYEQYF
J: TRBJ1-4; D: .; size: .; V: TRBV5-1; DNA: TGCGCCAGCAGCTTGGCTGGGAGATCCGATGAAAAACTGTTTTTT; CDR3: CASSLAGRSDEKLFF
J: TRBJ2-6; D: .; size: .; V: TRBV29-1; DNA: TGCAGCGTTGAAGTCGGGTCAGGGGCTGGGGCCAACGTCCTGACTTTC; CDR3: CSVEVGSGAGANVLTF
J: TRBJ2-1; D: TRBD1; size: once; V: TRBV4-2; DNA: TGTGCCAGCAGCAGTCCCGGGACAGGGGGCAATGAGCAGTTCTTC; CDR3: CASSSPGTGGNEQFF
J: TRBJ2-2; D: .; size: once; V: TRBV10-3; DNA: TGTGCCATCAGTGAGTCTCCGTCTCTTAACACCGGGGAGCTGTTTTTT; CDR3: CAISESPSLNTGELFF
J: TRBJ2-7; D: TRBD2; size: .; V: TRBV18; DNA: TGTGCCAGCTCACGCACTAGCGGGAATCACGAGCAGTACTTC; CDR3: CASSRTSGNHEQYF
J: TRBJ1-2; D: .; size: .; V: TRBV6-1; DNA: TGTGCCAGCAGTGTGGACAGAATTTCGTGGGGCTACACCTTC; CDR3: CASSVDRISWGYTF
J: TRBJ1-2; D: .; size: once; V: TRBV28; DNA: TGTGCCAGCAGTATCGGACAGCACCCTGGAGGCTACACCTTC; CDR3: CASSIGQHPGGYTF
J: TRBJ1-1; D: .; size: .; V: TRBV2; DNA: TGTGCCAGCAGTGTGACAGCCATGAACACTGAAGCTTTCTTT; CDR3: CASSVTAMNTEAFF
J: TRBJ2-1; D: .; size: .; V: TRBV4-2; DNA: TGTGCCAGCAGCCAAGGAACCGACTGGTTGAACTCCTACAATGAGCAGTTCTTC; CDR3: CASSQGTDWLNSYNEQFF
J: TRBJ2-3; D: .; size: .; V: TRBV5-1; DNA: TGCGCCAGCAGCTTGGCCTCGGGAGTGGGAGATACGCAGTATTTT; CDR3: CASSLASGVGDTQYF
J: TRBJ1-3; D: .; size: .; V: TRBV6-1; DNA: TGTGCCAGCAGTGGGGGCTTCTCTGGAAACACCATATATTTT; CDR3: CASSGGFSGNTIYF
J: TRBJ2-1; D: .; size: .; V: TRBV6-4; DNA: TGTGCCAGCAGTGAGAGCGGAGTATACAATGAGCAGTTCTTC; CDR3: CASSESGVYNEQFF
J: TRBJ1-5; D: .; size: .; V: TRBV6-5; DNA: TGTGCCAGCAGCCCGGCCGGGGGGAGTCAGCCCCAGCATTTT; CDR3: CASSPAGGSQPQHF
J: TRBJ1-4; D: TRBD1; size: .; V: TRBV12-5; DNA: TGTGCTAGTGGTTTTCTGATCCTCGCGGGACAGGGTACGGCTAATGAAAAACTGTTTTTT; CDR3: CASGFLILAGQGTANEKLFF